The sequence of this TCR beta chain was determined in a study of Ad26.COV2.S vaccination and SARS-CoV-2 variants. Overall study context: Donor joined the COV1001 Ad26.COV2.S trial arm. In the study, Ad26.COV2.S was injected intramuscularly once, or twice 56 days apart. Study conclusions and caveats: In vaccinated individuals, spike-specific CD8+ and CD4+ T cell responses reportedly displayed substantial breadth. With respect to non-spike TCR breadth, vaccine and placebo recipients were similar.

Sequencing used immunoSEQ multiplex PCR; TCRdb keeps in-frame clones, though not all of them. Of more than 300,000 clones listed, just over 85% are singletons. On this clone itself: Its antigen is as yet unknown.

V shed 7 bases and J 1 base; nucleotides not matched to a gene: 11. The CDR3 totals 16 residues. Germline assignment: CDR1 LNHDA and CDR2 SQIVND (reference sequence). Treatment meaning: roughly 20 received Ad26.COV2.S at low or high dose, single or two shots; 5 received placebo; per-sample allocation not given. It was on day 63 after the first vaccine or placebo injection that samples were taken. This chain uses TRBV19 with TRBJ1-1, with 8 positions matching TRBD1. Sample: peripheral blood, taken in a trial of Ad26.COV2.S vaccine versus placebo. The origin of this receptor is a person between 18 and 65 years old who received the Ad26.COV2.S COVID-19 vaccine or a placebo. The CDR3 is CASTGAHRGANTEAFF. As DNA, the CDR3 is TGTGCCAGTACCGGGGCCCACAGGGGGGCGAACACTGAAGCTTTCTTT.